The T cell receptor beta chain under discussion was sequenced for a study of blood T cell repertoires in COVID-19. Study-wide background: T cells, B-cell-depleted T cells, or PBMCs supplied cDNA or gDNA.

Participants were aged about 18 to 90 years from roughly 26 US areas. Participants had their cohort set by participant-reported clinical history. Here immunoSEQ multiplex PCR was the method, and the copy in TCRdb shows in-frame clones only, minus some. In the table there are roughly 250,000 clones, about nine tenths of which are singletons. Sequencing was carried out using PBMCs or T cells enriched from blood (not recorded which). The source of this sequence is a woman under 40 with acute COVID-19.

The CDR3 loop is CASREYNEQFF. CDR3 in DNA: TGTGCCAGCAGAGAGTACAATGAGCAGTTCTTC. The gene calls are TRBV6-5 and TRBJ2-1; D not certain. V was clipped by 6 bases and J by 4 bases, with 4 bases between them. This CDR3 is built from 11 residues. CDR1 and CDR2 from the germline V gene are MNHEY and SVGAGI.